The clone carrying this T cell receptor beta chain has a count of ten or more. From the 5' RACE reads, TCRdb called clonotypes with MiXCR, one entry per CDR3 protein. The sample carries 14,000 or so distinct CDR3 sequences, 6% to 9.5% recorded once. The record originates from a study of T cells after yellow fever vaccination. Study information: SMART-Seq v4 Ultra Low Input prepared libraries from low-cell fractions.

Study observations and caveats: Sorted memory cells at day 0 lacked detectable levels of almost all vaccine-responding clonotypes.

There are 13 residues in the CDR3. The germline gives CDR1 SGHTA, CDR2 FQGNSA. V lost 5 bases and J 2 bases, leaving 8 bases between the germline ends. This TCR was recovered from a man aged 18 to 35 who received the YFV17D yellow fever vaccine. The input for sequencing was PBMCs, either bulk or a sorted T-cell subset (CD4+, CD8+, memory, or dextramer-sorted; not recorded which), taken on the day of the yellow fever booster vaccination. The V gene is TRBV7-2, the J gene TRBJ2-3; no firm D call. CDR3 nucleotides: TGTGCCAGCAGCGCGACGATCACAGATACGCAGTATTTT. Its translation: CASSATITDTQYF.